This T cell receptor beta chain was recorded in a study of PD-L1 blockade in urothelial cancer. Study summary: It was at 3 weeks (second dose) and 6 weeks after treatment start that blood was analyzed.

Templates that were synthetic TCR analogs were spiked into each PCR. Generated by immunoSEQ multiplex PCR, the TCRdb table keeps only in-frame clones and is missing some. The sample lists tens of thousands of clones, 90% occurring once. Locally advanced or metastatic urothelial carcinoma affected all patients. With V trimmed by 1 base and J by 3 bases, 6 bases remained unmatched. The V gene's germline CDR1 is MGHRA and CDR2 YSYEKL. The CDR3 loop spans 17 amino acids. The sample here was PBMCs, taken around atezolizumab (anti-PD-L1) treatment. This chain joins TRBV4-1 and TRBJ2-6; 7 bases fit TRBD1. The source is a woman aged 55-69 years with urothelial cancer. The CDR3 loop is CASSQGGGGFGANVLTF. CDR3 nucleotides: TGCGCCAGCAGCCAAGGAGGGGGCGGTTTTGGGGCCAACGTCCTGACTTTC.